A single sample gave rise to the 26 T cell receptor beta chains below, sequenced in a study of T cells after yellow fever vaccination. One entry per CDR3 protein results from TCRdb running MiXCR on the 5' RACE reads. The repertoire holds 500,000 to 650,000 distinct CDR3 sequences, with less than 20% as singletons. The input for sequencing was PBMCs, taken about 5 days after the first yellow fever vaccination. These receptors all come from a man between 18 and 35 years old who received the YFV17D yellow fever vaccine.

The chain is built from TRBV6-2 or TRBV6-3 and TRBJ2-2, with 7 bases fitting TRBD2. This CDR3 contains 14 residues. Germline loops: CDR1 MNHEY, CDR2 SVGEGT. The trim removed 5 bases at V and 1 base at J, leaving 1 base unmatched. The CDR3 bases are TGTGCCAGCAGTGGACTAGAGAACACCGGGGAGCTGTTTTTT. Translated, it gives CASSGLENTGELFF.

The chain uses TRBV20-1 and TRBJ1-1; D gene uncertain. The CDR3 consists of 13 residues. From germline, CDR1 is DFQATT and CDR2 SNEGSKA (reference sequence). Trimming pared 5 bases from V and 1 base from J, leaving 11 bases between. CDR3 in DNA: TGCAGTGCTCCTAAAATAGAGAACACTGAAGCTTTCTTT. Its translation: CSAPKIENTEAFF.

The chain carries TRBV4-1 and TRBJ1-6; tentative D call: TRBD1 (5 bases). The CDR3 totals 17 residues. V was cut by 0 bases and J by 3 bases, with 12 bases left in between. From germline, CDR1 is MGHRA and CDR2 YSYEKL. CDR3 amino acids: CASSQEGPPSYNSPLHF. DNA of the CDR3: TGCGCCAGCAGCCAAGAGGGGCCGCCCAGCTATAATTCACCCCTCCACTTT.

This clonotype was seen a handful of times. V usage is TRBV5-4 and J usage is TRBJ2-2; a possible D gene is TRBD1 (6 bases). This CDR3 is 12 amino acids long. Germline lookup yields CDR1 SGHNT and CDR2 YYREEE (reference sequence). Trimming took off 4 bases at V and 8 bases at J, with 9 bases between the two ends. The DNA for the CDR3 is TGTGCCAGCAGCCACAGGGTTGGGGAGCTGTTTTTT. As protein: CASSHRVGELFF.

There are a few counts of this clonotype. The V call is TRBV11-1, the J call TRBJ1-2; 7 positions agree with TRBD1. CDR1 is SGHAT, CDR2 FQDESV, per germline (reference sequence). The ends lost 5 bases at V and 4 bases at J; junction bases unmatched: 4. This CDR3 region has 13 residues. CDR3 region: CASSPTGTYGYTF. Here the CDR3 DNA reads TGTGCCAGCAGCCCGACAGGGACCTATGGCTACACCTTC.

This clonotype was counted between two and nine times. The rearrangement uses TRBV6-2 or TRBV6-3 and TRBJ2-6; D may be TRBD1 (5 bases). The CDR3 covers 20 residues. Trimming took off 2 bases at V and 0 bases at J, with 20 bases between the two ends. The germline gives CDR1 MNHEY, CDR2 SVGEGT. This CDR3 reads CASSYTRISTVYSGANVLTF. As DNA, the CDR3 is TGTGCCAGCAGTTACACGCGGATCTCGACAGTTTACTCTGGGGCCAACGTCCTGACTTTC.

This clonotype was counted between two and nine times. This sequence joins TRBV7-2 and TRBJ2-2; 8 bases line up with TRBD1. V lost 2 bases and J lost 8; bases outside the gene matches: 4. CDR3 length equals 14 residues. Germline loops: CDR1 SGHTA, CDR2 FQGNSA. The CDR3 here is CASSLQGALGELFF. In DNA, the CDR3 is TGTGCCAGCAGCTTACAGGGGGCGCTTGGGGAGCTGTTTTTT.

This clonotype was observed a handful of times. CDR3 protein: CASSLVASTYEQYF. For the CDR3, the DNA is TGCGCCAGCAGCTTGGTCGCGTCAACCTACGAGCAGTACTTC. The V and J genes are TRBV5-1 and TRBJ2-7; D unclear. Trimming cost V 0 bases and J 2 bases, with 9 bases left between them. CDR3 length: 14 amino acids. Looked up from germline, CDR1 is SGHRS and CDR2 is YFSETQ.

CDR3 residues: CASSPRPAGALHF. In DNA, the CDR3 is TGTGCCAGCAGCCCGAGACCGGCTGGGGCCCTCCACTTT. The chain has TRBV7-9 and TRBJ1-6, with D unclear. In germline, CDR1 is SEHNR, CDR2 FQNEAQ (reference sequence). CDR3 length equals 13 residues. Trimming pared 5 bases from V and 14 bases from J, leaving 16 bases between.

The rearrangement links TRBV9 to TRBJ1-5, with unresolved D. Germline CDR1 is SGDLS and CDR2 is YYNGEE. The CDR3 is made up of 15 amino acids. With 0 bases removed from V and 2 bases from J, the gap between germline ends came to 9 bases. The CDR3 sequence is CASSVGGAGNQPQHF. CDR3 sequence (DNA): TGTGCCAGCAGCGTAGGAGGCGCCGGCAATCAGCCCCAGCATTTT.

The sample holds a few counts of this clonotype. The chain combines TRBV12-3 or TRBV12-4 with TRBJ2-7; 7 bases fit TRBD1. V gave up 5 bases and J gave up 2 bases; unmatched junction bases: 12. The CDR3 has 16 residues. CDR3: CASSEKDRHTTYEQYV. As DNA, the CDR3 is TGTGCCAGCAGTGAGAAGGACAGGCACACTACCTACGAGCAGTACGTC.

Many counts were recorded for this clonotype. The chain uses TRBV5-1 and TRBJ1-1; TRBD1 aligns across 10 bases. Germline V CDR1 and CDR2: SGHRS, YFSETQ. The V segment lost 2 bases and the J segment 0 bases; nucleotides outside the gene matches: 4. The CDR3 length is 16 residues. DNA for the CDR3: TGCGCCAGCAGCTTTATGGGACAGGGGTTGAACACTGAAGCTTTCTTT. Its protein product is CASSFMGQGLNTEAFF.

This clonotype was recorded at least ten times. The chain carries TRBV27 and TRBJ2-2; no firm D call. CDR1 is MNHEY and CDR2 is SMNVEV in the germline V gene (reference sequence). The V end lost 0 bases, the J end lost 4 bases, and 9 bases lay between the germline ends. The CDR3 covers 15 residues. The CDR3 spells CASSLSHPRTGELFF. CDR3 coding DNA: TGTGCCAGCAGTTTATCGCATCCTCGCACCGGGGAGCTGTTTTTT.

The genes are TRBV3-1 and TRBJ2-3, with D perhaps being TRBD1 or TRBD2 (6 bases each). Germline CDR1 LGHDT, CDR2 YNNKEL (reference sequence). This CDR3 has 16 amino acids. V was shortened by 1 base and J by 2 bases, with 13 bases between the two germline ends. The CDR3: CASSQGGGLPTDTQYF. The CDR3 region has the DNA TGTGCCAGCAGCCAAGGTGGGGGGCTCCCCACAGATACGCAGTATTTT.

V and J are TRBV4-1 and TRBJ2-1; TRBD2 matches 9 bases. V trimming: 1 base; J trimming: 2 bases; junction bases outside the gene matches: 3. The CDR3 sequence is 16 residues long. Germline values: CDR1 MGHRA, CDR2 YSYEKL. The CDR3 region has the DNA TGCGCCAGCAGCCAAGGCGGGGGGGCCCCCTACAATGAGCAGTTCTTC. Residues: CASSQGGGAPYNEQFF.

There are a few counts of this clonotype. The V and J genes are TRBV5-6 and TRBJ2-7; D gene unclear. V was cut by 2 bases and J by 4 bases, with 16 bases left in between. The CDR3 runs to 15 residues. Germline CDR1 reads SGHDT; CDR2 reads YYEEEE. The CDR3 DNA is TGTGCCAGCAGCTTTCCAAGCCGAAAGGGTTACGAGCAGTACGTC. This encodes CASSFPSRKGYEQYV.

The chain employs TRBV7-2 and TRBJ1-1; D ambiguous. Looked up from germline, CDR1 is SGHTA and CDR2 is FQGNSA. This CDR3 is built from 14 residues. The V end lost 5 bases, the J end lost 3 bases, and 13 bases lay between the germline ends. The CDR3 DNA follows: TGTGCCAGCAGCCCATTGGGGTCTCACACTGAAGCTTTCTTT. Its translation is CASSPLGSHTEAFF.

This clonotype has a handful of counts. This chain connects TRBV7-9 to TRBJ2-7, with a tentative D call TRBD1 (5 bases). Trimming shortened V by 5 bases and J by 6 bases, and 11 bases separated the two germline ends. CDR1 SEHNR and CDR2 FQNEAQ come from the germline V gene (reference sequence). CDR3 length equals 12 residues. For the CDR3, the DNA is TGTGCCAGCAGCCAGGGTACGTTCGAGCAGTACGTC. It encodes CASSQGTFEQYV.

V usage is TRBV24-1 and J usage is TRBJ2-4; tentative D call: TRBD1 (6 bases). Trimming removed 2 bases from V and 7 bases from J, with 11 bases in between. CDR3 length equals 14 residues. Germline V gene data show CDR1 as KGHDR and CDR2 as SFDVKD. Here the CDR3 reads CATSDSTDSNIQYF. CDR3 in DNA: TGTGCCACCAGTGATTCGACGGACAGTAACATTCAGTACTTC.

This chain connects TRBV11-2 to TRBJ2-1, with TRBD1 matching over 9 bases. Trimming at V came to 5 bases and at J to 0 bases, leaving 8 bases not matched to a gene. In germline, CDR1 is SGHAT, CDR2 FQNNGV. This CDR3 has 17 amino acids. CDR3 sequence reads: CASSLGGTGSSYNEQFF. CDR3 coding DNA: TGTGCCAGCAGCCTAGGGGGGACAGGGAGCTCCTACAATGAGCAGTTCTTC.

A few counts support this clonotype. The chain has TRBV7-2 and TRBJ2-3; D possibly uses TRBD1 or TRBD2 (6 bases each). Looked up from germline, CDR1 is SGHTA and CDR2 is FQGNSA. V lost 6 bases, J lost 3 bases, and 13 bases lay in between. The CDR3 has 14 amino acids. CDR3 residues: CASREGHLTDTQYF. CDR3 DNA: TGTGCCAGCAGGGAGGGACACCTTACAGATACGCAGTATTTT.

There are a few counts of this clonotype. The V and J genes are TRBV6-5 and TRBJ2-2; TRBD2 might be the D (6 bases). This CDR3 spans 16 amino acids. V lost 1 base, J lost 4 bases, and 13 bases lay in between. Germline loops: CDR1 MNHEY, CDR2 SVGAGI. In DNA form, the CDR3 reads TGTGCCAGCAGTTACTTCGGCTCAGCGGGCACCGGGGAGCTGTTTTTT. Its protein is CASSYFGSAGTGELFF.

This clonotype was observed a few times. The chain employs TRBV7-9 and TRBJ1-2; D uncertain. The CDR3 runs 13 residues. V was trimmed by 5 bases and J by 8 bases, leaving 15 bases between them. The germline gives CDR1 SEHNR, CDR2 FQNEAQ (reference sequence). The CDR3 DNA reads TGTGCCAGCAGCGCCCTTAACCCGGAGGGCTACACCTTC. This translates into CASSALNPEGYTF.

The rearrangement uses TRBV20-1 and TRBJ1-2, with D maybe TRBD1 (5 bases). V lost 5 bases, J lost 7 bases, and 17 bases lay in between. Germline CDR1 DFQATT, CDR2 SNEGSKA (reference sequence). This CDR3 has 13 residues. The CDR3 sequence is CSAPIGAHSGYTF. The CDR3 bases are TGCAGTGCTCCCATCGGGGCCCATTCTGGCTACACCTTC.

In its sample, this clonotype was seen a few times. The CDR3 bases are TGTGCCAGCAGTTCGGGAGGGACAGGGTTAAGGGAAAAACTGTTTTTT. This encodes CASSSGGTGLREKLFF. This chain joins TRBV28 and TRBJ1-4; 9 bases fit TRBD1. CDR3 length: 16 amino acids. Germline loops: CDR1 MDHEN, CDR2 SYDVKM. Trimming removed 4 bases from V and 8 bases from J; junction bases left unmatched: 11.

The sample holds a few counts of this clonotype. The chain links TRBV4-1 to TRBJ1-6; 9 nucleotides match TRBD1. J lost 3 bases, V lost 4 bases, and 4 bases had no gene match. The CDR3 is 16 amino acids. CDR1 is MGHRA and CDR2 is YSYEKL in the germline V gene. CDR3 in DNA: TGCGCCAGCAGCCCCGCGGACAGGGGCTATAATTCACCCCTCCACTTT. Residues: CASSPADRGYNSPLHF.